Here is one TCR beta chain with its context. Its antigen has not been determined. Base qualities are not at hand, and no much larger clone is one base apart. In the study, sorted CD4+ and CD8+ blood T cells from patients with severe aplastic anemia and from healthy subjects underwent deep sequencing of TCR repertoires. Ficoll-Paque density gradient centrifugation was used to isolate peripheral blood mononuclear cells. Before DNA extraction, CD4+ and CD8+ T cells were sorted by FACS or by magnetic beads. The record originates from a study of CD8+CD57+ T cells in acquired aplastic anemia (dated by TCRdb to the late 2010s). Turning to the overall study: A mean of approximately 3 ug of DNA, ranging from about 0.2 to 27.4 ug, was extracted from sorted CD4+ and CD8+ cells. Healthy donor samples averaged around 9.8 million reads for CD4+ and about 11 million for CD8+ cells.

TCR beta VDJ combination and CDR3 sequence profiling used genomic DNA as the template. TCR repertoire sequencing was run on an Illumina HiSeq 2000. The source study handled its data this way. Repertoires were assessed using TRBV/TRBJ rearrangement plots, CDR3 size and DJ length profiles, and Simpson's diversity index. The immunodominant clone was defined as the most abundant DNA sequence in deep sequencing data. CDR3 amino acid sequences were checked for sharing between subjects and were compared against published repertoires and the VDJdb database. In-frame beta chains were kept once TCRdb had trimmed the public reads at Q25 with fastp and called clones with MiXCR. When rows share a CDR3 protein, they turn into one entry using the most common DNA and genes. The V and J calls, along with clone size, are taken from TCRdb and not from the paper's own processing. Within this sample are over 40,000 distinct CDR3 sequences, with around 69% of them counted one time only. 30% to 40% of the sample lies in the top ten.

The paper as a whole reports these results and caveats: Nearly 30 CD8+ CDR3 sequences were found in both patients and controls but appeared to be highly expressed in patients and within the immunodominant clones of the patients. No significant difference in CD8+ Simpson's diversity was found between patients and healthy controls (P=0.060).

The receptor was isolated from a human donor in good health, serving as a control. Input material: sorted CD4+, CD8+, or CD8+CD57+ T cells (not recorded which) from PBMCs.

The DNA sequence is as follows: TGTGCCAGCAGTGACCCAATTAGGCTAGCGGGAGGGCCGGAAGAGCAGTTCTTC. Translated, this gives CASSDPIRLAGGPEEQFF. In this chain, TRBV2 is recombined with TRBJ2-1; 12 bases in the junction line up with TRBD2. Via the germline V gene, CDR1 is SNHLY and CDR2 FYNNEI. From V the trimming removes 3 bases and from J it removes 10 bases, while the gene matches leave 16 bases of the junction unaccounted for. CDR3 length: 18 amino acids, cysteine to phenylalanine. The read is trimmed to its CDR3 DNA, 54 bases read in frame from base 1. Where the CDR3 stops, the reference TRBV2 and TRBJ2-1 genes take over; the full variable domain is EPEVTQTPSHQVTQMGQEVILRCVPISNHLYFYWYRQILGQKVEFLVSFYNNEISEKSEIFDDQFSVERPDGSNFTLKIRSTKLEDSAMYFCASSDPIRLAGGPEEQFFGPGTRLTVL.